The clone carrying this TCR beta chain was detected only a few times. What it binds is not known. It was the library that attached unique molecular identifiers to individual cDNA molecules. A single record per CDR3 protein comes from TCRdb applying MiXCR to the RACE reads. This table holds around 360,000 distinct CDR3 sequences, about 6.3% found once. This record belongs to a study of human T cells and chemical hapten exposure. Findings of the study overall: PT1 expanded TCR counts correlated positively with patch test score. Relative to control repertoires, expanded TCRs gave rise to significantly more large CDR3 similarity clusters. Since the donors had alopecia, their immune response may not be the same as that of healthy people.

Trimming stripped 4 bases from V and 8 bases from J, with 13 bases between. The CDR3 totals 12 residues. CDR1 is SQVTM and CDR2 is ANQGSEA in the germline V gene. Stated time point: patch test 2, 6 weeks after DPC sensitization. The sample's treatment: therapeutic diphenylcyclopropenone sensitization with weekly scalp DPC. This chain connects TRBV29-1 to TRBJ2-3; D may be TRBD1 (6 bases). The sample was whole blood, taken in connection with sensitization to the hapten diphenylcyclopropenone (DPC). This TCR was sampled from a woman aged 18-35 years with alopecia areata. Some clones in this sample may be carry-over from other donors' samples. The CDR3 sequence: CSVASKGGTQYF. CDR3 bases: TGCAGCGTTGCCTCCAAAGGGGGTACGCAGTATTTT.